These 24 T cell receptor beta chains originate from one sample sequenced in a study of blood T cell repertoires in COVID-19. Clones were sequenced by immunoSEQ multiplex PCR, and TCRdb holds only the in-frame ones, with some missing. The profile covers about 330,000 clones, with roughly 90% appearing a single time and roughly 4% taken by the ten largest. The sample taken for sequencing was peripheral blood. All receptors come from a woman between 45 and 60 years old with active or convalescent COVID-19.

The J gene is TRBJ2-7, the V gene TRBV7-2; 7 nucleotides agree with TRBD1. In germline, CDR1 is SGHTA, CDR2 FQGNSA. V was pared by 2 bases and J by 3 bases, with 1 base of the junction left unmatched. The CDR3 spans 13 residues. CDR3 sequence reads: CASSLYRGYEQYF. In DNA form, the CDR3 reads TGTGCCAGCAGCTTATACAGGGGCTACGAGCAGTACTTC.

The rearrangement uses TRBV19 and TRBJ1-2; 7 positions agree with TRBD1. After removal of 5 bases from V and 4 bases from J, the junction contained 13 bases not matched to a gene. Germline V gene data show CDR1 as LNHDA and CDR2 as SQIVND (reference sequence). The CDR3 is 16 amino acids. The CDR3 sequence is CASSLSNPTGAYGYTF. As DNA, the CDR3 is TGTGCCAGTAGTCTTTCCAACCCAACAGGGGCCTATGGCTACACCTTC.

The chain recombines TRBV30 with TRBJ2-5; possible D gene TRBD2, 6 bases. CDR3 size: 14 residues. The germline V and J ends were trimmed by 3 bases and 4 bases, with 15 bases remaining between them. Germline assignment: CDR1 GTSNPN and CDR2 SVGIG (reference sequence). The CDR3 bases are TGTGCCTGGAGGATCGAGGAGGGGACAGAGACCCAGTACTTC. Its protein product is CAWRIEEGTETQYF.

The chain carries TRBV7-2 and TRBJ1-2, with D tentatively TRBD1 (6 bases). This CDR3 has 15 amino acids. The germline CDR1 and CDR2 sequences are SGHTA and FQGNSA. Trimming pared 4 bases from V and 5 bases from J, leaving 17 bases between. The CDR3 DNA sequence: TGTGCCAGCAGCTCCCTCACAGGGTTCCTTTATGGCTACACCTTC. Amino acids: CASSSLTGFLYGYTF.

J is TRBJ1-4 and V is TRBV28, with 7 bases fitting TRBD1. The CDR3 sequence is 14 residues long. Losses at the gene ends were 10 bases for V and 4 bases for J; bases not matched to a gene: 9. Germline values: CDR1 MDHEN, CDR2 SYDVKM. This chain's CDR3 is CATYPGTDNEKLFF. The CDR3 DNA follows: TGTGCCACCTACCCCGGGACAGATAATGAAAAACTGTTTTTT.

The chain employs TRBV5-1 and TRBJ2-1, with 8 bases aligning to TRBD1. The germline CDR1 and CDR2 sequences are SGHRS and YFSETQ. The length of the CDR3 is 16 residues. With V trimmed by 4 bases and J by 2 bases, 8 bases remained unmatched. The CDR3 is CASSTLPGQAYNEQFF. The CDR3 nucleotides are TGCGCCAGCAGCACCTTACCGGGACAGGCCTACAATGAGCAGTTCTTC.

The genes are TRBV6-2 or TRBV6-3 and TRBJ2-1, with a possible D match to TRBD2 (5 bases). This CDR3 comprises 16 residues. Trimming took 2 bases from V and 10 from J, leaving 21 bases between them. The germline V gene encodes CDR1 MNHEY and CDR2 SVGEGT. DNA for the CDR3: TGTGCCAGCAGTTACCGCACTAGAGCTGGGTTTAGGGAGCAGTTCTTC. Its translation is CASSYRTRAGFREQFF.

The V call is TRBV30, the J call TRBJ1-1; 8 positions agree with TRBD1. V dropped 3 bases and J dropped 1; count of bases not matched to a gene: 7. Germline values: CDR1 GTSNPN, CDR2 SVGIG (reference sequence). The CDR3 contains 15 residues. In DNA form, the CDR3 reads TGTGCCTGGAGAATTACCGGGACAGGGAACACTGAAGCTTTCTTT. It encodes CAWRITGTGNTEAFF. Supplemented by reference TRBV30 and TRBJ1-1, the full variable domain reads SQTIHQWPATLVQPVGSPLSLECTVEGTSNPNLYWYRQAAGRGLQLLFYSVGIGQISSEVPQNLSASRPQDRQFILSSKKLLLSDSGFYLCAWRITGTGNTEAFFGQGTRLTVV.

This rearrangement joins TRBV7-2 to TRBJ2-7; 10 bases map to TRBD2. Germline V gene data show CDR1 as SGHTA and CDR2 as FQGNSA. Trimming at V came to 1 base and at J to 3 bases, leaving 9 bases not matched to a gene. CDR3 length: 17 residues. The CDR3 region is CASSLVLASGSLYEQYF. In nucleotides, the CDR3 is TGTGCCAGCAGCTTAGTCTTGGCTAGCGGGAGTCTCTACGAGCAGTACTTC.

The rearrangement uses TRBV29-1 and TRBJ1-3; D perhaps matches TRBD1 (5 bases). V was pared by 4 bases and J by 0 bases, with 10 bases between. Germline CDR1 and CDR2: SQVTM and ANQGSEA. This CDR3 has 14 residues. CDR3 DNA sequence: TGCAGCGTTGCTAGGGGCAGCTCTGGAAACACCATATATTTT. This codes for CSVARGSSGNTIYF. The full variable domain, its missing parts supplied by reference TRBV29-1 and TRBJ1-3, is SAVISQKPSRDICQRGTSLTIQCQVDSQVTMMFWYRQQPGQSLTLIATANQGSEATYESGFVIDKFPISRPNLTFSTLTVSNMSPEDSSIYLCSVARGSSGNTIYFGEGSWLTVV.

The V and J genes are TRBV30 and TRBJ1-2; D ambiguous. V was pared by 4 bases and J by 2 bases, with 20 bases between. Germline CDR1 and CDR2: GTSNPN and SVGIG (reference sequence). This CDR3 is built from 16 residues. CDR3 residues: CAWKGNLGVLNYGYTF. The CDR3 DNA follows: TGTGCCTGGAAAGGGAACCTCGGGGTCTTAAACTATGGCTACACCTTC.

V usage is TRBV28 and J usage is TRBJ2-1, with D maybe TRBD2 (5 bases). V dropped 2 bases and J dropped 1 base, with 12 bases sitting between them. Germline CDR1 is MDHEN and CDR2 is SYDVKM. The CDR3 is made up of 16 amino acids. The CDR3 loop reads CASSLGHGISYNEQFF. For the CDR3, the DNA is TGTGCCAGCAGTTTAGGTCACGGGATTTCCTACAATGAGCAGTTCTTC. Full variable domain (outside the CDR3, taken from reference TRBV28 and TRBJ2-1): DVKVTQSSRYLVKRTGEKVFLECVQDMDHENMFWYRQDPGLGLRLIYFSYDVKMKEKGDIPEGYSVSREKKERFSLILESASTNQTSMYLCASSLGHGISYNEQFFGPGTRLTVL.

V and J are TRBV3-1 (or the pseudogene TRBV3-2) and TRBJ1-1; D not resolved. There are 15 residues in the CDR3. Trimming took 4 bases from V and 5 from J, leaving 17 bases between them. Looked up from germline, CDR1 is LGHDT and CDR2 is YNNKEL (reference sequence). Here the CDR3 reads CASSPPRWSGTEAFF. The CDR3 bases are TGTGCCAGCAGCCCCCCTCGGTGGAGTGGGACTGAAGCTTTCTTT.

The chain recombines TRBV28 with TRBJ2-3; D is ambiguous. Germline V gene sequence: CDR1 MDHEN, CDR2 SYDVKM. With 2 bases removed from V and 4 bases from J, the gap between germline ends came to 10 bases. The CDR3 totals 14 residues. As DNA, the CDR3 is TGTGCCAGCAGTTTAACGGTGAGGCCAGATACGCAGTATTTT. Translation: CASSLTVRPDTQYF.

The DNA for the CDR3 is TGCGCCAGCAGCTTCGACAGGGGGCTGGGCTACACCTTC. Encoded protein: CASSFDRGLGYTF. This chain links TRBV5-1 with TRBJ1-2; 10 bases align to TRBD1. After removal of 2 bases from V and 8 bases from J, the junction contained 3 bases not matched to a gene. The CDR3 totals 13 residues. Germline V gene lookup returns CDR1 SGHRS and CDR2 YFSETQ.

V and J are TRBV7-6 and TRBJ1-1; D is uncertain. V was cut by 5 bases and J by 0 bases, with 10 bases left in between. Germline CDR1 is SGHVS and CDR2 is FNYEAQ. This CDR3 comprises 14 residues. CDR3: CASSPHIMNTEAFF. The CDR3 nucleotides are TGTGCCAGCAGCCCACATATCATGAACACTGAAGCTTTCTTT. Full variable domain (missing parts from reference TRBV7-6 and TRBJ1-1): GAGVSQSPRYKVTKRGQDVALRCDPISGHVSLYWYRQALGQGPEFLTYFNYEAQQDKSGLPNDRFSAERPEGSISTLTIQRTEQRDSAMYRCASSPHIMNTEAFFGQGTRLTVV.

The chain has TRBV4-3 and TRBJ2-3; D is unresolved. CDR1 and CDR2 from the germline V gene are LGHNA and YSLEER. V was cut by 0 bases and J by 3 bases, with 10 bases left in between. This CDR3 comprises 15 residues. In nucleotides, the CDR3 is TGCGCCAGCAGCCAAGAAAAAGCGTGGACAGATACGCAGTATTTT. Its translation is CASSQEKAWTDTQYF.

This clone appeared a single time. The rearrangement links TRBV2 to TRBJ1-6, with D possibly TRBD1 on 5 matching bases. The germline V and J ends were trimmed by 5 bases and 5 bases, with 13 bases remaining between them. Germline CDR1 SNHLY, CDR2 FYNNEI. The CDR3 has 15 amino acids. The CDR3 bases are TGTGCCAGCAGTCTTACTCGACAGAATAATTCACCCCTCCACTTT. Protein: CASSLTRQNNSPLHF. The full variable domain, its missing parts supplied by reference TRBV2 and TRBJ1-6, is EPEVTQTPSHQVTQMGQEVILRCVPISNHLYFYWYRQILGQKVEFLVSFYNNEISEKSEIFDDQFSVERPDGSNFTLKIRSTKLEDSAMYFCASSLTRQNNSPLHFGNGTRLTVT.

This clone was seen a single time. The chain uses TRBV4-3 and TRBJ1-1, with TRBD1 identical over 7 bases. V lost 0 bases to trimming and J lost 5 bases; unmatched junction nucleotides: 15. Germline lookup yields CDR1 LGHNA and CDR2 YSLEER. The CDR3 runs to 18 residues. The chain's CDR3 is CASSQDRRLEQGGTEAFF. The CDR3 nucleotides read TGCGCCAGCAGCCAAGATCGGCGGCTGGAGCAGGGGGGAACTGAAGCTTTCTTT.

This rearrangement joins TRBV3-1 (or the pseudogene TRBV3-2) to TRBJ1-3, with 7 nucleotides matching TRBD1. Germline V CDR1 and CDR2: LGHDT, YNNKEL (reference sequence). The trim removed 4 bases at V and 2 bases at J, leaving 8 bases unmatched. The CDR3 runs to 16 residues. The CDR3: CASSPGRQGAGNTIYF. Written as DNA, the CDR3 is TGTGCCAGCAGCCCCGGGAGACAGGGCGCTGGAAACACCATATATTTT.

The chain links TRBV6-5 to TRBJ2-7; TRBD2 might be the D (6 bases). The CDR3 is 14 residues long. Germline V gives CDR1 MNHEY, CDR2 SVGAGI. V gave up 5 bases and J gave up 3 bases, with 14 bases separating them. This CDR3 reads CASSQPGLYYEQYF. The CDR3 bases are TGTGCCAGCAGTCAACCGGGACTGTACTACGAGCAGTACTTC.

The chain carries TRBV5-1 and TRBJ2-2, with D possibly TRBD2 on 7 matching bases. CDR3 size: 16 residues. Trimming removed 2 bases from V and 5 bases from J, with 16 bases in between. Looked up from germline, CDR1 is SGHRS and CDR2 is YFSETQ. Written as DNA, the CDR3 is TGCGCCAGCAGCTTACAGGGAGGGTCTGCGACCGGGGAGCTGTTTTTT. Its protein is CASSLQGGSATGELFF.

The chain carries TRBV5-4 and TRBJ2-2; D perhaps matches TRBD1 (5 bases). The CDR3 extends over 15 amino acids. Between the trimmed V and J ends, which lost 2 bases and 1 base, there was a span of 9 bases. Germline assignment: CDR1 SGHNT and CDR2 YYREEE (reference sequence). The DNA for the CDR3 is TGTGCCAGCAGCTTATTTGACAGGAACACCGGGGAGCTGTTTTTT. Protein sequence: CASSLFDRNTGELFF.

The chain is built from TRBV19 and TRBJ2-7; 8 bases line up with TRBD1. Trimming took 6 bases from V and 4 from J; bases not matched to a gene: 8. Germline CDR1 and CDR2: LNHDA and SQIVND (reference sequence). The CDR3 totals 14 residues. The CDR3 loop is CASRKTGDAYEQYF. The CDR3 DNA sequence: TGTGCCAGTAGGAAGACAGGGGATGCTTACGAGCAGTACTTC.